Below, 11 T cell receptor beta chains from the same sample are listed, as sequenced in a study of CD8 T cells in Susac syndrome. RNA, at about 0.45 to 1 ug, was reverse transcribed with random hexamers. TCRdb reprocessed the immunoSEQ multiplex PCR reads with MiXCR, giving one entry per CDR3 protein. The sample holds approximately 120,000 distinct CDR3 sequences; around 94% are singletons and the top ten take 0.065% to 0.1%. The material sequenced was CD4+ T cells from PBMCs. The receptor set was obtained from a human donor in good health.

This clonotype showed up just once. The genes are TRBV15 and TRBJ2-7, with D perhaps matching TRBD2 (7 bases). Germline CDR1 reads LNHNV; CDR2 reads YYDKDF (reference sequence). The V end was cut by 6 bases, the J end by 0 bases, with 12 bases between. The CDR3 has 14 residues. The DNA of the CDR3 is TGTGCCACCAGTGGGGGGGGCAGCTCCTACGAGCAGTACTTC. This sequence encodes CATSGGGSSYEQYF.

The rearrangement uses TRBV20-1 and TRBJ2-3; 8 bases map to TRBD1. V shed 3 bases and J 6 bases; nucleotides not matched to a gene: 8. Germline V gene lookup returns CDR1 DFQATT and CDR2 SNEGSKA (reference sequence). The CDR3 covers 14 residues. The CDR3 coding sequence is TGCAGTGCTAGGACAGGGGAGCCCCGGGATACGCAGTATTTT. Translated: CSARTGEPRDTQYF.

CDR3 region: CASSRSRGGYGYTF. The CDR3 DNA is TGTGCCAGCAGCCGATCCAGGGGCGGCTATGGCTACACCTTC. This sequence joins TRBV6-5 and TRBJ1-2; the D gene is possibly TRBD1 (6 bases). The CDR3 sequence is 14 residues long. Germline CDR1 is MNHEY and CDR2 is SVGAGI. V lost 6 bases and J 4 bases, leaving 15 bases between the germline ends.

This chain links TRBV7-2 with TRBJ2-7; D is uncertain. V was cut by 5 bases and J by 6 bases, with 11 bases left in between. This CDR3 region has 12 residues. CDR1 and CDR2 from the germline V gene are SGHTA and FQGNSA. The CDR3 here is CASSPTSREQYF. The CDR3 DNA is TGTGCCAGCAGCCCGACGTCTCGCGAGCAGTACTTC.

Written as DNA, the CDR3 is TGTGCCTGGAGTGTACCCAGCGGGAGTTGGGCAGATACGCAGTATTTT. This translates into CAWSVPSGSWADTQYF. This chain joins TRBV30 and TRBJ2-3; 8 bases are shared with TRBD2. The V and J ends lost 0 bases and 4 bases, in that order; junction bases with no gene match: 9. The germline V gene encodes CDR1 GTSNPN and CDR2 SVGIG (reference sequence). The CDR3 has 16 amino acids. The variable domain in full, completed from reference TRBV30 and TRBJ2-3, reads SQTIHQWPATLVQPVGSPLSLECTVEGTSNPNLYWYRQAAGRGLQLLFYSVGIGQISSEVPQNLSASRPQDRQFILSSKKLLLSDSGFYLCAWSVPSGSWADTQYFGPGTRLTVL.

The CDR3 loop reads CSVQGRGNYEQYF. CDR3 nucleotides: TGCAGCGTTCAAGGGAGGGGCAACTACGAGCAGTACTTC. V usage is TRBV29-1 and J usage is TRBJ2-7; TRBD2 matches at 7 bases. The CDR3 covers 13 residues. Germline CDR1 SQVTM, CDR2 ANQGSEA. Trimming removed 5 bases from V and 3 bases from J; junction bases left unmatched: 7.

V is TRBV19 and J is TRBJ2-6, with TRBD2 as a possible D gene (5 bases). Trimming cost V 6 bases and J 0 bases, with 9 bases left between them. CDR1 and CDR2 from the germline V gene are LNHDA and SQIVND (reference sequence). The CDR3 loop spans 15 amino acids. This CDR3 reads CASRRAHSGANVLTF. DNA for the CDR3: TGTGCCAGTAGGAGGGCCCACTCTGGGGCCAACGTCCTGACTTTC.

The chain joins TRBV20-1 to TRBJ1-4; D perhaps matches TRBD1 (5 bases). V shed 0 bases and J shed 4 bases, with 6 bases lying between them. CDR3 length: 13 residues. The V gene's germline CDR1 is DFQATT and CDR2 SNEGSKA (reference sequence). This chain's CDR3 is CSAREGRNEKLFF. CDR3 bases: TGCAGTGCTAGAGAGGGGCGTAATGAAAAACTGTTTTTT.

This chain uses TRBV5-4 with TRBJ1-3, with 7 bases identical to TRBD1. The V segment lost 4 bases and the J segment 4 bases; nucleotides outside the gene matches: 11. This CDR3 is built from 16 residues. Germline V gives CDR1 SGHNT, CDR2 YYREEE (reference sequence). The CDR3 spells CASSQGQTRTGNTIYF. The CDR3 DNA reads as TGTGCCAGCAGCCAGGGACAGACCAGGACGGGAAACACCATATATTTT.

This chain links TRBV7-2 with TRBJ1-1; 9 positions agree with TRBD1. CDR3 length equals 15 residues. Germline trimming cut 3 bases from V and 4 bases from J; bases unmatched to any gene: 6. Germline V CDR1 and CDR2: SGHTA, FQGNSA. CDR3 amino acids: CASSLTTGGRTEAFF. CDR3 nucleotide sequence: TGTGCCAGCAGCTTGACCACAGGGGGCCGCACTGAAGCTTTCTTT.

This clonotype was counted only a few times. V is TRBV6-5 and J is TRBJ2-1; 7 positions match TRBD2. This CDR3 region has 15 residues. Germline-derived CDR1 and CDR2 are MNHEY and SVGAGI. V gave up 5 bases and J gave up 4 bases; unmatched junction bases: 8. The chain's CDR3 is CASSPFSGSYNEQFF. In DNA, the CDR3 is TGTGCCAGCAGTCCTTTTAGCGGGTCGTACAATGAGCAGTTCTTC.